One and the same sample provided the 15 T cell receptor beta chains below, sequenced in a study of control samples from healthy donors and cancer patients. Measured with immunoSEQ multiplex PCR; TCRdb has only the in-frame clones, and not every one. The repertoire holds around 130,000 clones, just under 90% seen once, with over 6.5% in the top ten. The sequencing input was PBMCs. These receptors were collected from a man aged 50 to 59 with head and neck cancer.

V usage is TRBV28 and J usage is TRBJ2-4; D is undetermined. Germline V gene data show CDR1 as MDHEN and CDR2 as SYDVKM. V lost 8 bases and J 0 bases, leaving 5 bases between the germline ends. The CDR3 covers 12 residues. CDR3 sequence reads: CASQEAKNIQYF. CDR3 sequence (DNA): TGTGCCAGCCAGGAAGCCAAAAACATTCAGTACTTC.

The chain joins TRBV19 to TRBJ1-2; 7 bases line up with TRBD1. V dropped 5 bases and J dropped 8; count of bases not matched to a gene: 5. Germline CDR1 is LNHDA and CDR2 is SQIVND (reference sequence). The CDR3 runs to 12 residues. CDR3 in DNA: TGTGCCAGTAGTCCGGGACAGTACGGCTACACCTTC. It specifies CASSPGQYGYTF.

The CDR3 protein is CASSYTGHEQFF. CDR3 bases: TGTGCCAGCAGCTACACAGGGCATGAGCAGTTCTTC. This chain links TRBV7-9 with TRBJ2-1; TRBD1 might be the D (6 bases). V lost 4 bases, J lost 8 bases, and 9 bases lay in between. Germline loops: CDR1 SEHNR, CDR2 FQNEAQ (reference sequence). The CDR3 length is 12 residues.

The V call is TRBV19, the J call TRBJ1-1; 8 bases are a match to TRBD1. Looked up from germline, CDR1 is LNHDA and CDR2 is SQIVND (reference sequence). CDR3 size: 15 residues. V dropped 5 bases and J dropped 3; count of bases not matched to a gene: 8. The CDR3 coding sequence is TGTGCCAGTAGTGTTGGACAGGGTGGATACACTGAAGCTTTCTTT. This gives the protein CASSVGQGGYTEAFF.

This chain joins TRBV24-1 and TRBJ2-7; D ambiguous. The CDR3 has 13 residues. V lost 4 bases and J lost 3, with 9 bases in between. Germline-derived CDR1 and CDR2 are KGHDR and SFDVKD. DNA of the CDR3: TGTGCCACCAGTGAGGTAGGGCGCTACGAGCAGTACTTC. As protein: CATSEVGRYEQYF.

The rearrangement uses TRBV28 and TRBJ1-2; a weak D match, TRBD1 (6 bases). V gave up 5 bases and J gave up 3 bases, with 16 bases separating them. CDR1 is MDHEN and CDR2 is SYDVKM in the germline V gene. This CDR3 spans 15 amino acids. The DNA of the CDR3 is TGTGCCAGCAGTACAGGGTCGTACCTAGACTATGGCTACACCTTC. Amino acids: CASSTGSYLDYGYTF.

The rearrangement links TRBV5-1 to TRBJ1-1, with D possibly matching TRBD1 (6 bases). V was trimmed by 4 bases and J by 4 bases, leaving 14 bases between them. Germline V gives CDR1 SGHRS, CDR2 YFSETQ. The CDR3 is made up of 14 amino acids. Written as DNA, the CDR3 is TGCGCCAGCAGCACCGGACAGTGGCCCACTGAAGCTTTCTTT. It yields the protein CASSTGQWPTEAFF.

The rearrangement joins TRBV6-4 to TRBJ1-1; TRBD1 matches 10 bases. Germline trimming cut 4 bases from V and 6 bases from J; bases unmatched to any gene: 5. Germline assignment: CDR1 MRHNA and CDR2 SNTAGT. The CDR3 runs to 14 residues. The CDR3 protein is CASSADRGQAEAFF. CDR3 coding DNA: TGTGCCAGCAGTGCCGACAGGGGGCAGGCTGAAGCTTTCTTT.

This chain joins TRBV7-3 and TRBJ2-1; 11 bases are a match to TRBD2. Germline V CDR1 and CDR2: SGHTA, FQGTGA. V shed 2 bases and J 8 bases; nucleotides not matched to a gene: 5. The length of the CDR3 is 15 residues. This chain's CDR3 is CASSLGSGGVYEQFF. The CDR3 nucleotides are TGTGCCAGCAGCTTAGGTAGCGGGGGGGTTTATGAGCAGTTCTTC.

The V gene is TRBV7-3, the J gene TRBJ1-1; D is possibly TRBD1 (5 bases). The CDR3 runs to 16 residues. The V gene's germline CDR1 is SGHTA and CDR2 FQGTGA. Trimming removed 5 bases from V and 7 bases from J, with 23 bases in between. CDR3 bases: TGTGCCAGCAGCCCCAGGATCGACCTAGGGGCAAGTGAAGCTTTCTTT. Its protein product is CASSPRIDLGASEAFF. Complete variable domain (other parts from reference TRBV7-3 and TRBJ1-1): GAGVSQTPSNKVTEKGKYVELRCDPISGHTALYWYRQSLGQGPEFLIYFQGTGAADDSGLPNDRFFAVRPEGSVSTLKIQRTERGDSAVYLCASSPRIDLGASEAFFGQGTRLTVV.

V gene TRBV6-5 combines with J gene TRBJ1-1; possibly TRBD1 for D (6 bases). V was clipped by 2 bases and J by 0 bases, with 10 bases between them. Germline CDR1 reads MNHEY; CDR2 reads SVGAGI. This CDR3 has 15 amino acids. In DNA, the CDR3 is TGTGCCAGCAGTTACGAGGGACATGTGAACACTGAAGCTTTCTTT. The encoded protein is CASSYEGHVNTEAFF.

The CDR3 sequence: CASSSRQVGHPQHF. In nucleotides, the CDR3 is TGTGCCAGCAGTTCACGACAGGTTGGCCACCCCCAGCATTTT. This chain uses TRBV6-6 with TRBJ1-5, with a weak D call TRBD1 (6 bases). This CDR3 comprises 14 residues. V lost 4 bases to trimming and J lost 10 bases, with 17 bases between them. Looked up from germline, CDR1 is MNHNY and CDR2 is SVGAGI (reference sequence).

In DNA form, the CDR3 reads TGTGCCAGCAGCCCCCGACAGGGATGGGCCGGGGAGCTGTTTTTT. It yields the protein CASSPRQGWAGELFF. This chain connects TRBV6-5 to TRBJ2-2; 7 bases map to TRBD1. With V trimmed by 6 bases and J by 6 bases, 10 bases remained unmatched. Looked up from germline, CDR1 is MNHEY and CDR2 is SVGAGI. This CDR3 spans 15 amino acids.

This clone appeared once. The rearrangement uses TRBV19 and TRBJ2-7; perhaps D is TRBD1 or TRBD2 (5 bases each). This CDR3 contains 14 residues. Germline lookup yields CDR1 LNHDA and CDR2 SQIVND (reference sequence). The ends were cut back, 2 bases at V and 6 bases at J, with 14 bases in the middle. In DNA form, the CDR3 reads TGTGCCAGTAGTATAAGGGATGGGGGAAGCGAGCAGTACTTC. It codes for CASSIRDGGSEQYF.

This sequence joins TRBV27 and TRBJ2-7, with D perhaps TRBD2 (5 bases). Trimming removed 0 bases from V and 0 bases from J, with 9 bases in between. The CDR3 runs to 15 residues. Germline V gives CDR1 MNHEY, CDR2 SMNVEV (reference sequence). CDR3 nucleotides: TGTGCCAGCAGTTTATCGAGTCGGGACTCCTACGAGCAGTACTTC. As protein: CASSLSSRDSYEQYF.